The subject of this entry is one T cell receptor beta chain. Antigen: not known. In the library, unique molecular identifiers were attached to individual cDNA molecules. TCRdb re-called the RACE reads through MiXCR, storing one row per CDR3 protein. The sample consists of roughly 380,000 distinct CDR3 sequences, around 5.5% of them appearing once. This entry belongs to a study of human T cells and chemical hapten exposure. The wider study: DPC at 2% was the sensitizing agent, placed on about 2 cm by about 2 cm of upper inner arm skin. Overall study findings and caveats: Expanded TCRs created a significantly greater count of big CDR3 similarity clusters than controls did.

The time point was: pre-sensitization, week 0. The treatment here: therapeutic diphenylcyclopropenone sensitization with weekly scalp DPC. The CDR3 is 13 residues long. After removal of 7 bases from V and 4 bases from J, the junction contained 5 bases not matched to a gene. Germline V gene lookup returns CDR1 SGHAT and CDR2 FQNNGV. The V gene is TRBV11-2, the J gene TRBJ1-2; 8 positions agree with TRBD1. This specimen consisted of whole blood, obtained in connection with sensitization to the hapten diphenylcyclopropenone (DPC). The sequence came from a woman in her fifties or sixties with alopecia areata. Some clones in this sample may be carry-over from other donors' samples. CDR3 region: CASTQGAGYGYTF. The CDR3, as DNA: TGTGCCAGCACCCAGGGGGCCGGCTATGGCTACACCTTC.